What follows are 25 T cell receptor beta chains derived from one specimen sequenced in a study of siplizumab effects on memory and regulatory T cells. Assay: immunoSEQ multiplex PCR; the TCRdb copy retains only in-frame clones and omits some. The profile covers over 100,000 clones, with roughly 95% appearing a single time and over 0.15% taken by the ten largest. The sequenced sample was non-Treg CD4+ T cells sorted from blood. The receptors were sampled from a human donor in good health.

This clone was detected only once. The V and J genes are TRBV28 and TRBJ1-4; a possible D gene is TRBD1 (5 bases). Germline lookup yields CDR1 MDHEN and CDR2 SYDVKM. This CDR3 has 14 amino acids. V lost 3 bases and J lost 5, with 10 bases in between. The CDR3 nucleotides read TGTGCCAGCAGTTTTCCGGGGGGGAATGAAAAACTGTTTTTT. Amino acids: CASSFPGGNEKLFF. The whole variable domain, remainder taken from reference TRBV28 and TRBJ1-4, is DVKVTQSSRYLVKRTGEKVFLECVQDMDHENMFWYRQDPGLGLRLIYFSYDVKMKEKGDIPEGYSVSREKKERFSLILESASTNQTSMYLCASSFPGGNEKLFFGSGTQLSVL.

The chain couples TRBV7-9 to TRBJ2-3; TRBD1 matches 8 bases. Germline CDR1 and CDR2: SEHNR and FQNEAQ (reference sequence). The CDR3 loop spans 15 amino acids. Trimming removed 5 bases from V and 2 bases from J; junction bases left unmatched: 6. Here the CDR3 reads CASSRGDRPTDTQYF. CDR3 in DNA: TGTGCCAGCAGCCGCGGGGACAGGCCCACAGATACGCAGTATTTT. Full variable domain (rest looked up from reference TRBV7-9 and TRBJ2-3): DTGVSQNPRHKITKRGQNVTFRCDPISEHNRLYWYRQTLGQGPEFLTYFQNEAQLEKSRLLSDRFSAERPKGSFSTLEIQRTEQGDSAMYLCASSRGDRPTDTQYFGPGTRLTVL.

The chain is built from TRBV5-4 and TRBJ2-1; 9 bases are shared with TRBD1. Per germline, CDR1 SGHNT and CDR2 YYREEE (reference sequence). This CDR3 comprises 15 residues. V shed 4 bases and J 7 bases; nucleotides not matched to a gene: 9. CDR3 loop: CASSRGDRVFNEQFF. The CDR3 nucleotides are TGTGCCAGCAGCCGGGGGGACAGGGTTTTTAATGAGCAGTTCTTC.

The chain carries TRBV15 and TRBJ1-1; no reliable D call. V was cut by 2 bases and J by 1 base, with 8 bases left in between. Per the germline V gene, CDR1 is LNHNV and CDR2 is YYDKDF (reference sequence). The CDR3 spans 14 residues. The CDR3 is CATSRLRENTEAFF. The CDR3 DNA reads as TGTGCCACCAGCAGACTCCGGGAGAACACTGAAGCTTTCTTT.

This clone was counted a single time. The V and J genes are TRBV5-1 and TRBJ2-7; unclear D gene. CDR3 length equals 12 residues. Germline CDR1 reads SGHRS; CDR2 reads YFSETQ. V was pared by 4 bases and J by 2 bases, with 7 bases between. Here the CDR3 reads CASSRTTYEQYF. The DNA of the CDR3 is TGCGCCAGCAGCAGGACCACCTACGAGCAGTACTTC.

The chain couples TRBV18 to TRBJ2-3, with a possible D match to TRBD1 (5 bases). The CDR3 is made up of 14 amino acids. Looked up from germline, CDR1 is KGHSH and CDR2 is LQKENI. V was trimmed by 6 bases and J by 6 bases, leaving 16 bases between them. Here the CDR3 DNA reads TGTGCCAGCTCCCGACAGTCCGCCGGGGATACGCAGTATTTT. Encoded protein: CASSRQSAGDTQYF.

The rearrangement links TRBV29-1 to TRBJ2-7; TRBD1 agrees at 7 bases. The CDR3 extends over 14 amino acids. CDR1 SQVTM and CDR2 ANQGSEA come from the germline V gene. Trimming at V came to 4 bases and at J to 1 base, leaving 7 bases not matched to a gene. The CDR3 sequence: CSVVQGLHSYEQYF. In DNA form, the CDR3 reads TGCAGCGTTGTACAGGGGCTTCATTCCTACGAGCAGTACTTC.

The V and J genes are TRBV5-1 and TRBJ2-2; D not resolved. Trimming left V 0 bases short and J 5 bases short, with 8 bases between. The CDR3 loop spans 14 amino acids. The germline V gene has CDR1 SGHRS and CDR2 YFSETQ. In DNA, the CDR3 is TGCGCCAGCAGCTTGGCCTTCGATACCGGGGAGCTGTTTTTT. Its translation: CASSLAFDTGELFF.

V and J are TRBV27 and TRBJ2-5, with D perhaps assigned TRBD1 or TRBD2 (7 bases each). Trimming took off 8 bases at V and 5 bases at J, with 18 bases between the two ends. The CDR3 extends over 14 amino acids. Looked up from germline, CDR1 is MNHEY and CDR2 is SMNVEV (reference sequence). CDR3 nucleotides: TGTGCCAGCTCCCCAGGGGGGGGCAAGGAGACCCAGTACTTC. Translation gives CASSPGGGKETQYF.

V and J are TRBV4-3 and TRBJ2-7; D perhaps matches TRBD2 (6 bases). Trimming took 3 bases from V and 4 from J, leaving 13 bases between them. CDR1 is LGHNA and CDR2 is YSLEER in the germline V gene. The CDR3 length is 14 residues. The CDR3 loop is CASSQGGLQYEQYF. DNA of the CDR3: TGCGCCAGCAGCCAGGGGGGTCTACAATACGAGCAGTACTTC.

The rearrangement uses TRBV7-6 and TRBJ1-4, with a possible D match to TRBD1 (5 bases). CDR3 length: 13 amino acids. CDR1 is SGHVS, CDR2 FNYEAQ, per germline. The V gene lost 4 bases and the J gene lost 7 bases, with 10 bases spanning the gap. The CDR3 DNA follows: TGTGCCAGCAGCTCCAGGGTTAGTGAAAAACTGTTTTTT. This gives the protein CASSSRVSEKLFF.

This chain uses TRBV7-2 with TRBJ2-3; D unclear. Germline V gene lookup returns CDR1 SGHTA and CDR2 FQGNSA. Trimming left V 9 bases short and J 1 base short, with 17 bases between. The CDR3 is made up of 15 amino acids. CDR3: CARRQTGAGTDTQYF. CDR3 nucleotides: TGTGCCAGGAGACAAACGGGCGCGGGCACAGATACGCAGTATTTT. The whole variable domain, remainder taken from reference TRBV7-2 and TRBJ2-3, is GAGVSQSPSNKVTEKGKDVELRCDPISGHTALYWYRQSLGQGLEFLIYFQGNSAPDKSGLPSDRFSAERTGGSVSTLTIQRTQQEDSAVYLCARRQTGAGTDTQYFGPGTRLTVL.

The gene calls are TRBV9 and TRBJ2-7; 8 bases line up with TRBD2. The germline V gene has CDR1 SGDLS and CDR2 YYNGEE. V lost 4 bases to trimming and J lost 0 bases; unmatched junction nucleotides: 6. The CDR3 runs to 15 residues. As DNA, the CDR3 is TGTGCCAGCAGCCATACCGGGACTAGCTCCTACGAGCAGTACTTC. Protein product: CASSHTGTSSYEQYF.

The rearrangement joins TRBV11-3 to TRBJ2-3; 7 positions match TRBD2. Germline trimming cut 1 base from V and 1 base from J; bases unmatched to any gene: 8. The CDR3 has 17 amino acids. Germline-derived CDR1 and CDR2 are SGHNT and YENEEA. The CDR3 DNA sequence: TGTGCCAGCAGCTTAGGTGGAGCGGGGCGTGGCACAGATACGCAGTATTTT. Translated, it gives CASSLGGAGRGTDTQYF.

V is TRBV9 and J is TRBJ2-7, with a possible D match to TRBD1 (6 bases). V was shortened by 4 bases and J by 8 bases, with 13 bases between the two germline ends. The CDR3 sequence is 12 residues long. The germline V gene has CDR1 SGDLS and CDR2 YYNGEE. CDR3 in amino acids: CASSPTQGKQYF. The CDR3 DNA reads as TGTGCCAGCAGCCCTACTCAGGGGAAGCAGTACTTC.

The chain has TRBV12-5 and TRBJ1-1; D remains ambiguous. The V and J ends lost 0 bases and 1 base respectively, with 9 bases between them. Germline-derived CDR1 and CDR2 are LGHNT and FRNRAP. The CDR3 runs to 15 residues. The CDR3 here is CASGLVQMGNTEAFF. In nucleotides, the CDR3 is TGTGCTAGTGGTTTGGTACAAATGGGGAACACTGAAGCTTTCTTT.

This chain connects TRBV25-1 to TRBJ2-3; D perhaps matches TRBD1 (5 bases). CDR3 length: 17 amino acids. Germline loops: CDR1 MGHDK, CDR2 SYGVNS. V was clipped by 6 bases and J by 4 bases, with 23 bases between them. CDR3 sequence: CASSTVPGADGSDTQYF. The DNA of the CDR3 is TGTGCCAGCAGCACCGTTCCTGGGGCGGACGGGTCAGATACGCAGTATTTT. Filled out from reference TRBV25-1 and TRBJ2-3, the complete variable domain reads EADIYQTPRYLVIGTGKKITLECSQTMGHDKMYWYQQDPGMELHLIHYSYGVNSTEKGDLSSESTVSRIRTEHFPLTLESARPSHTSQYLCASSTVPGADGSDTQYFGPGTRLTVL.

The CDR3 nucleotides are TGTGCCAGTAGCATAATTACAGGGGTCGCCAAAAACATTCAGTACTTC. Its protein is CASSIITGVAKNIQYF. V and J are TRBV19 and TRBJ2-4; 7 bases line up with TRBD1. The germline V gene encodes CDR1 LNHDA and CDR2 SQIVND (reference sequence). J was trimmed by 1 base and V by 6 bases; bases with no gene match: 9. The CDR3 length is 16 residues.

J is TRBJ2-5 and V is TRBV7-2; 8 bases match TRBD2. Germline CDR1 and CDR2: SGHTA and FQGNSA. CDR3 length: 16 amino acids. V dropped 4 bases and J dropped 8; count of bases not matched to a gene: 15. CDR3 DNA: TGTGCCAGCAGCTCACCGGGCCCTAGCGGGCGGGATACCCAGTACTTC. Translation gives CASSSPGPSGRDTQYF.

This rearrangement joins TRBV9 to TRBJ2-5; TRBD1 might be the D (7 bases). This CDR3 is built from 17 residues. Germline CDR1 reads SGDLS; CDR2 reads YYNGEE. V gave up 0 bases and J gave up 2 bases, with 17 bases separating them. The CDR3 DNA reads as TGTGCCAGCAGCGTAGGACTGCCAGGGGGGTGGCAAGAGACCCAGTACTTC. Protein sequence: CASSVGLPGGWQETQYF.

The chain carries TRBV7-2 and TRBJ1-4; 8 nucleotides agree with TRBD1. Germline V gene data show CDR1 as SGHTA and CDR2 as FQGNSA. There are 14 residues in the CDR3. V shed 4 bases, J shed 5 bases, and the junction held 3 bases outside the gene matches. The CDR3 DNA reads as TGTGCCAGCAGCTACCAGGGGGCAAATGAAAAACTGTTTTTT. Its translation: CASSYQGANEKLFF. The full variable domain, its missing parts supplied by reference TRBV7-2 and TRBJ1-4, is GAGVSQSPSNKVTEKGKDVELRCDPISGHTALYWYRQSLGQGLEFLIYFQGNSAPDKSGLPSDRFSAERTGGSVSTLTIQRTQQEDSAVYLCASSYQGANEKLFFGSGTQLSVL.

The gene calls are TRBV6-1 and TRBJ1-6; D is perhaps TRBD1 (5 bases). Germline V gives CDR1 MNHNS, CDR2 SASEGT. This CDR3 region has 14 residues. Trimming cost V 4 bases and J 4 bases, with 8 bases left between them. This CDR3 reads CASSAGSYNSPLHF. DNA of the CDR3: TGTGCCAGCAGTGCAGGGTCATATAATTCACCCCTCCACTTT.

The genes are TRBV11-1 and TRBJ2-5, with TRBD2 matching 7 bases. Looked up from germline, CDR1 is SGHAT and CDR2 is FQDESV (reference sequence). This CDR3 is 15 amino acids long. V dropped 5 bases and J dropped 1; count of bases not matched to a gene: 7. The CDR3 spells CASSDRGGGQETQYF. For the CDR3, the DNA is TGTGCCAGCAGCGACCGAGGCGGGGGCCAAGAGACCCAGTACTTC.

The chain employs TRBV2 and TRBJ1-3; no reliable D call. The CDR3 spans 14 residues. Trimming pared 2 bases from V and 2 bases from J, leaving 7 bases between. Germline CDR1 reads SNHLY; CDR2 reads FYNNEI. The CDR3, as DNA: TGTGCCAGCAGTGAACTTGGGGCTGGAAACACCATATATTTT. It encodes CASSELGAGNTIYF.

The CDR3 sequence: CASSLIVSSDTQYF. In DNA form, the CDR3 reads TGTGCCAGCAGCTTAATTGTGAGCTCAGATACGCAGTATTTT. The rearrangement joins TRBV7-6 to TRBJ2-3; no reliable D call. Trimming took 2 bases from V and 4 from J, leaving 10 bases between them. CDR3 length equals 14 residues. CDR1 is SGHVS, CDR2 FNYEAQ, per germline.